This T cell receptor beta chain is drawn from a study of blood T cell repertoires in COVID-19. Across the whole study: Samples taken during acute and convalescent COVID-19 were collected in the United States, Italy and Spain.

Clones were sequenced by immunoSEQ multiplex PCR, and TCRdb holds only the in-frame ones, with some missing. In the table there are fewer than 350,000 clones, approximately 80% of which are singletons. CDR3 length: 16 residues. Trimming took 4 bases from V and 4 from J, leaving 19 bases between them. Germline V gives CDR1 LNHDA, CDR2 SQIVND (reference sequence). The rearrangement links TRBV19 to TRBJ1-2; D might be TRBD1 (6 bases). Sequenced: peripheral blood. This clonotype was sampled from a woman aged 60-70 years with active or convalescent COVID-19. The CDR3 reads CASSNTFGQGLYGYTF. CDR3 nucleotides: TGTGCCAGTAGTAACACCTTCGGCCAGGGGCTCTATGGCTACACCTTC.